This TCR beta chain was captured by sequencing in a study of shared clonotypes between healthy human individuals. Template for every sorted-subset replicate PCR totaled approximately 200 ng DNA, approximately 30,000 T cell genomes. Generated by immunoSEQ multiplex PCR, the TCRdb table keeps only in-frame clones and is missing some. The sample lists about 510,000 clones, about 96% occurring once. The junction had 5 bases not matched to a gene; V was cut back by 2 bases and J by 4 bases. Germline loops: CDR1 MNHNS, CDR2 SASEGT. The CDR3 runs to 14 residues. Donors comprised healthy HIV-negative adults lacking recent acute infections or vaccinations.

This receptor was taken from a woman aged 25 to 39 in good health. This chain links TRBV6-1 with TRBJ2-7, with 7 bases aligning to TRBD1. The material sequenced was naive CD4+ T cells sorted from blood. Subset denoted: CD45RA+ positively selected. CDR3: CASSEPGTAYEQYF. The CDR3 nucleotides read TGTGCCAGCAGTGAACCCGGGACAGCATACGAGCAGTACTTC.